The present TCR beta chain was sequenced within a study of identical twins. Findings and limits, study-wide: Weaker excess twin sharing was seen among beta out-of-frame sequences.

This clonotype was counted only a few times. Its target is not known. Unique molecular identifiers were present on the cDNA, and a universal primer site came from template switching. From the 5' RACE reads, TCRdb called clonotypes with MiXCR, one entry per CDR3 protein. Found here are around 1.7 million distinct CDR3 sequences, roughly 35% of them singletons; the top ten hold around 0.25%. CDR3 length equals 13 residues. V lost 3 bases, J lost 4 bases, and 10 bases lay in between. From germline, CDR1 is DFQATT and CDR2 SNEGSKA (reference sequence). Everyone who gave samples was a healthy Caucasian. Sequenced material: cord blood. The TCR originated in a newborn girl in good health. The chain uses TRBV20-1 and TRBJ2-1, with D possibly being TRBD2 (5 bases). The CDR3 nucleotides read TGCAGTGCTAGGGGATGGGAGTACAATGAGCAGTTCTTC. Its protein product is CSARGWEYNEQFF.